This T cell receptor beta chain appears in the sequencing data of a study of T cells after yellow fever vaccination. Study conclusions and caveats: Clonotypes found in both CD4 and CD8 compartments made up a small share. Secondary responses were weaker yet peaked faster, day 5 versus 15. Clones from primary vaccination mostly reappeared after the booster (roughly 95% CD4, 88% CD8).

As concerns this clonotype: Antigen specificity is unknown.

Trimming cost V 3 bases and J 5 bases, with 16 bases left between them. CDR1 SEHNR and CDR2 FQNEAQ come from the germline V gene (reference sequence). The CDR3 length is 15 residues. Production of TCR cDNA was by 5'RACE template switching, which also added a universal primer site and UMIs. Via MiXCR, TCRdb re-called the 5' RACE reads, giving one row per CDR3 protein. Of approximately 610,000 distinct CDR3 sequences listed, approximately 16% were seen once; the top ten hold 15% to 20%. The receptor was derived from a man younger than 35 who received the YFV17D yellow fever vaccine. The chain has TRBV7-9 and TRBJ2-5, with D possibly being TRBD2 (6 bases). The source was PBMCs, collected roughly 5 days after the first yellow fever vaccination. For the CDR3, the DNA is TGTGCCAGCAGCTTTGAGGCGGGGTCGGGGGAGACCCAGTACTTC. It yields the protein CASSFEAGSGETQYF.